This T cell receptor (beta chain) comes out of a study of cytomegalovirus exposure and HLA in healthy donors. It was with 60 Vbeta and 13 Jbeta primers that the PCR ran. Sequencing was performed with immunoSEQ multiplex PCR; in TCRdb, only in-frame clones are kept and a portion is missing. Seen in this sample are tens of thousands of clones; the ten most common clones hold 1.3% to 1.5%. The source of this sequence is a woman aged 55-70 years in good health and CMV-seronegative. The sample was PBMCs.

The CDR3 is CAISESGEFLSYEQYF. DNA for the CDR3: TGTGCCATCAGTGAGTCGGGCGAATTTCTCTCCTACGAGCAGTACTTC. The genes are TRBV10-3 and TRBJ2-7; D call uncertain. The CDR3 extends over 16 amino acids. Trimming pared 0 bases from V and 0 bases from J, leaving 12 bases between. Germline CDR1 reads ENHRY; CDR2 reads SYGVKD.